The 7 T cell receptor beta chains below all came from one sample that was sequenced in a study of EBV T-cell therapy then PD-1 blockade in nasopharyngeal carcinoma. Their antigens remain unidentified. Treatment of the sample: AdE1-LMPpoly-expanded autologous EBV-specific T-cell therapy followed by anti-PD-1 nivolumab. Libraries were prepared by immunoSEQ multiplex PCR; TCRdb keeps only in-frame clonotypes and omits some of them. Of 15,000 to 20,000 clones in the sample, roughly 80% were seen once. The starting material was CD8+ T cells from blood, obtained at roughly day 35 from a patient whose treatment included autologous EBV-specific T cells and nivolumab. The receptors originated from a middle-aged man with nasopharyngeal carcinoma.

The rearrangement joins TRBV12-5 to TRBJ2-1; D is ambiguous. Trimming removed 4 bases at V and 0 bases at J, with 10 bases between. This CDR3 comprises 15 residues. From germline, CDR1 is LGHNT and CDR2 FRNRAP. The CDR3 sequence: CASGSDLSSYNEQFF. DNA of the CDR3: TGTGCTAGTGGTTCCGACTTGAGCTCCTACAATGAGCAGTTCTTC. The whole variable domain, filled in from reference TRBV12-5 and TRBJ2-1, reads DARVTQTPRHKVTEMGQEVTMRCQPILGHNTVFWYRQTMMQGLELLAYFRNRAPLDDSGMPKDRFSAEMPDATLATLKIQPSEPRDSAVYFCASGSDLSSYNEQFFGPGTRLTVL.

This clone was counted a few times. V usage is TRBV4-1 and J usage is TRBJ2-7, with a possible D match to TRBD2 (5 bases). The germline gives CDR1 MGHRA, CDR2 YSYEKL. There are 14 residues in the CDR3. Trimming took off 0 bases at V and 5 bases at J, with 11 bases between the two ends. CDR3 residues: CASSQDVRGNEQYF. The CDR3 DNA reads TGCGCCAGCAGCCAAGATGTCCGAGGGAACGAGCAGTACTTC.

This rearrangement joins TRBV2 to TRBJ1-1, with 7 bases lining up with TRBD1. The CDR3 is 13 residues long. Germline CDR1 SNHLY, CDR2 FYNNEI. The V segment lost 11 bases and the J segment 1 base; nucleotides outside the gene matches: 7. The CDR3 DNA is TGTGCCGGAAGTGACAGGGCGAACACTGAAGCTTTCTTT. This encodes CAGSDRANTEAFF.

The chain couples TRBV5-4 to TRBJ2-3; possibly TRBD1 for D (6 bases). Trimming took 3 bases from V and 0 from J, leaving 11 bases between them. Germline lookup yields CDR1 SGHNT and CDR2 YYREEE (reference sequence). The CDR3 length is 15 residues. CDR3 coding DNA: TGTGCCAGCAGCTACAGGGATACCAGCACAGATACGCAGTATTTT. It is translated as CASSYRDTSTDTQYF.

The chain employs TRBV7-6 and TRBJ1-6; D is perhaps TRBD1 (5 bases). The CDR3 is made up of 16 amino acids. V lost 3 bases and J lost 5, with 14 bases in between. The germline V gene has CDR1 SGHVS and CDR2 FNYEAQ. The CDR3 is CASSFRPGQHNSPLHF. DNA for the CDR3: TGTGCCAGCAGCTTCCGCCCAGGACAACATAATTCACCCCTCCACTTT. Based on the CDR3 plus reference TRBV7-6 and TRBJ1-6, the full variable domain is GAGVSQSPRYKVTKRGQDVALRCDPISGHVSLYWYRQALGQGPEFLTYFNYEAQQDKSGLPNDRFSAERPEGSISTLTIQRTEQRDSAMYRCASSFRPGQHNSPLHFGNGTRLTVT.

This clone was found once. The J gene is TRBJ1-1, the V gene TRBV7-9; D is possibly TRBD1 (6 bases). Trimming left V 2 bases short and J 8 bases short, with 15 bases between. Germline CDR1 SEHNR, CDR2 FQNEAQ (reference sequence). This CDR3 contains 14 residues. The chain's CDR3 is CASSLRGGPGEAFF. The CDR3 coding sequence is TGTGCCAGCAGCTTAAGAGGGGGGCCGGGAGAAGCTTTCTTT.

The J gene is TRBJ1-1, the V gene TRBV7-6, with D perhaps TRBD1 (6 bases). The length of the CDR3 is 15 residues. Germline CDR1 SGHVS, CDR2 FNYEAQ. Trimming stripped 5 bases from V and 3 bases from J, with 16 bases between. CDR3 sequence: CASSTLVQGYTEAFF. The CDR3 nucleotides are TGTGCCAGCAGCACCCTTGTACAGGGATACACTGAAGCTTTCTTT.